This T cell receptor beta chain stems from a study of human T cells and chemical hapten exposure. From germline, CDR1 is ENHRY and CDR2 SYGVKD. The CDR3 has 14 amino acids. Trimming left V 4 bases short and J 6 bases short, with 14 bases between. Documented time point: patch test 1, 2 weeks after DPC sensitization. Treatment defined: therapeutic diphenylcyclopropenone sensitization with weekly scalp DPC. Every donor had alopecia and was 18 to 70 years old; all were suitable for DPC. This clonotype was picked up many times. The library labeled individual cDNA molecules by adding unique molecular identifiers to them. TCRdb passed the RACE reads through MiXCR, listing each CDR3 protein once. The sample lists approximately 80,000 distinct CDR3 sequences, about 10% occurring once.

The chain joins TRBV10-3 to TRBJ2-3, with a weak D call TRBD2 (6 bases). The specimen comprised whole blood, sampled in connection with sensitization to the hapten diphenylcyclopropenone (DPC). This TCR derives from a woman in her forties or fifties with alopecia areata. Some clones in this sample may be carry-over from other donors' samples. The CDR3: CAISGGARKDTQYF. DNA of the CDR3: TGTGCCATCAGTGGCGGGGCGAGAAAGGATACGCAGTATTTT.